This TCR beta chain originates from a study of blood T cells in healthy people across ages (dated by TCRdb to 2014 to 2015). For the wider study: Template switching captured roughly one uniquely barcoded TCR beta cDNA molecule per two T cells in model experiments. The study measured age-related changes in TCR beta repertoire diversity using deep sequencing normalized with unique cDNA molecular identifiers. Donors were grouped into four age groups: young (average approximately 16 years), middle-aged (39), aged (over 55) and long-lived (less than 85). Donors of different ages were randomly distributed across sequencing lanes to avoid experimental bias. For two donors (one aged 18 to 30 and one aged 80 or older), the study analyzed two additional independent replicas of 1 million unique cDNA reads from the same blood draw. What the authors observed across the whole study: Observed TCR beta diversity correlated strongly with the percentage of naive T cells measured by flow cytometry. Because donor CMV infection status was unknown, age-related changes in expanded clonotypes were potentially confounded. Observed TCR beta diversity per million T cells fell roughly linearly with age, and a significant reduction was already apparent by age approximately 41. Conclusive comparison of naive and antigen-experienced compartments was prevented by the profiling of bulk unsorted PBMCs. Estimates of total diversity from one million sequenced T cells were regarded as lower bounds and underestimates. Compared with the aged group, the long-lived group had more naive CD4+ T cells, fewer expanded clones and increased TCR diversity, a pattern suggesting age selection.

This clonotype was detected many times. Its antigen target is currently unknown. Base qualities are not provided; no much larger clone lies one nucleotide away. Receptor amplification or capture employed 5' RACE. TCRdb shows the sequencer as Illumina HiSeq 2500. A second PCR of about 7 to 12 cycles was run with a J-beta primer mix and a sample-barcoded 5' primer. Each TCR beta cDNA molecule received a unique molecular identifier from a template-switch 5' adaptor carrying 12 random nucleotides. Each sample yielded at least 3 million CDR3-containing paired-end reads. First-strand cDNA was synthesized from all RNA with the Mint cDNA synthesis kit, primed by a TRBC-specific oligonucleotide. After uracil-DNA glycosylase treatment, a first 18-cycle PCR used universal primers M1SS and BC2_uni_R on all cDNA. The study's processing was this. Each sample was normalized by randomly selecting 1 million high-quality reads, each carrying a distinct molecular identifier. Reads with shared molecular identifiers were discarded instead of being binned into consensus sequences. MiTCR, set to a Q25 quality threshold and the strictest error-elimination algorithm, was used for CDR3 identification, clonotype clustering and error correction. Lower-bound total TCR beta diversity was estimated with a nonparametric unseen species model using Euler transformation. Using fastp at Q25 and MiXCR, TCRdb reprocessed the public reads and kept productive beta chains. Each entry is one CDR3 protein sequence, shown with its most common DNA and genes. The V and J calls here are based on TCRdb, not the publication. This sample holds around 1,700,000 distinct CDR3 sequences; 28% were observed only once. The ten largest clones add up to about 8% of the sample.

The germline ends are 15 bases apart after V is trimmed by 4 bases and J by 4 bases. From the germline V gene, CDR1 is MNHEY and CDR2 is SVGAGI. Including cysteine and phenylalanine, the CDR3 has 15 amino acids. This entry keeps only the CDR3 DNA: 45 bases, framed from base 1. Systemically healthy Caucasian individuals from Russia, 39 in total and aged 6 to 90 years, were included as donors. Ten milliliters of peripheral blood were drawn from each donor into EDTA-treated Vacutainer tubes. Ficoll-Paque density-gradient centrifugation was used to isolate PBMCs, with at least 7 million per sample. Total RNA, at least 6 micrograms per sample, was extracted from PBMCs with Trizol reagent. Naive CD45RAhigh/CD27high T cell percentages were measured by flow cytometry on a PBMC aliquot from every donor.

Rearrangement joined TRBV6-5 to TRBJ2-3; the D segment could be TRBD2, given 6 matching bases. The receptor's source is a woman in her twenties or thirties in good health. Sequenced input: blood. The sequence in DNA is TGTGCCAGCAGTTCGATCGGGAGCGGCGCAGATACGCAGTATTTT. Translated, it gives CASSSIGSGADTQYF.